Shown below are 23 T cell receptor beta chains from a single sample sequenced in a study of blood T cells in healthy people across ages. A second PCR, run for about 7 to 11 cycles, used a sample-barcoded 5' primer plus a J-beta primer mix. TCRdb ran MiXCR on the 5' RACE reads and lists one entry per CDR3 protein. This sample has approximately 770,000 distinct CDR3 sequences; more than 45% occur once, and the top ten carry approximately 23%. Sequenced sample: blood. The receptor source for this set is a man aged 25 to 40 in good health.

The chain combines TRBV11-2 with TRBJ2-5; TRBD1 agrees at 8 bases. With the DNA end fitting TRBJ2-7 better, the J assignment may be wrong. The CDR3 consists of 15 residues. Germline V gene sequence: CDR1 SGHAT, CDR2 FQNNGV. In DNA, the CDR3 is TGTGCCAGCAGTCATTACCGGGACAGGAAAAGCGAGCAGTACTTC. Translation gives CASSHYRDRKSEQYF.

The genes are TRBV13 and TRBJ2-7; possibly TRBD1 for D (6 bases). The CDR3 runs 16 residues. The germline gives CDR1 PRHDT, CDR2 FYEKMQ (reference sequence). The ends were cut back, 0 bases at V and 4 bases at J, with 16 bases in the middle. CDR3 DNA: TGTGCCAGCAGCTTAGGTTTGGGCAGGGGAATTTACGAGCAGTACTTC. Translated, it gives CASSLGLGRGIYEQYF.

The rearrangement links TRBV20-1 to TRBJ2-4, with 11 nucleotides matching TRBD1. Germline V lookup: CDR1 DFQATT, CDR2 SNEGSKA (reference sequence). Trimming removed 6 bases from V and 9 bases from J; junction bases left unmatched: 1. CDR3 length equals 11 residues. As DNA, the CDR3 is TGCAGTGCGGGACAGGGGGGCATTCAGTACTTC. Protein product: CSAGQGGIQYF.

The chain couples TRBV20-1 to TRBJ2-7; 10 bases are a match to TRBD2. The ends lost 1 base at V and 3 bases at J; junction bases unmatched: 6. The CDR3 runs 15 residues. CDR1 DFQATT and CDR2 SNEGSKA come from the germline V gene (reference sequence). The CDR3 coding sequence is TGCAGTGCTAGAGGAGGTAGCGGGGGGTTCTACGAGCAGTACTTC. This encodes CSARGGSGGFYEQYF.

As DNA, the CDR3 is TGTGCCACGAGACAGGGCGTATATAGCAATCAGCCCCAGCATTTT. It encodes CATRQGVYSNQPQHF. The V call is TRBV10-3, the J call TRBJ1-5, with 7 positions matching TRBD1. The CDR3 runs to 15 residues. V trimming: 10 bases; J trimming: 0 bases; junction bases outside the gene matches: 9. Germline lookup yields CDR1 ENHRY and CDR2 SYGVKD.

The chain is built from TRBV15 and TRBJ2-3; 9 bases match TRBD2. Germline CDR1 LNHNV, CDR2 YYDKDF (reference sequence). V trimming: 1 base; J trimming: 6 bases; junction bases outside the gene matches: 5. The CDR3 extends over 15 amino acids. CDR3 nucleotides: TGTGCCACCAGCAGAGTAGCGGGAGAGTGGGATACGCAGTATTTT. Translated, it gives CATSRVAGEWDTQYF.

The genes are TRBV6-5 and TRBJ2-7; the match to TRBD1 covers 9 bases. The germline V gene encodes CDR1 MNHEY and CDR2 SVGAGI. V was pared by 6 bases and J by 4 bases, with 7 bases of the junction left unmatched. The CDR3 totals 14 residues. DNA of the CDR3: TGTGCCAGCAGGGACCCGGGACAGGGATACGAGCAGTACTTC. Its translation is CASRDPGQGYEQYF.

This rearrangement joins TRBV6-5 to TRBJ2-1; D unresolved. CDR3 length: 17 amino acids. Germline V gives CDR1 MNHEY, CDR2 SVGAGI. The V and J ends lost 0 bases and 4 bases respectively, with 16 bases between them. CDR3 nucleotides: TGTGCCAGCAGTTACTCGACATCACTAACCCCATACAATGAGCAGTTCTTC. Residues: CASSYSTSLTPYNEQFF.

The sample holds a few counts of this clonotype. V and J are TRBV13 and TRBJ2-5; TRBD2 might be the D (6 bases). V lost 5 bases and J 2 bases, leaving 18 bases between the germline ends. The CDR3 has 16 residues. Germline-derived CDR1 and CDR2 are PRHDT and FYEKMQ (reference sequence). The CDR3 loop is CASSQVGGTLQETQYF. The CDR3 DNA follows: TGTGCCAGCAGCCAGGTTGGGGGGACCCTTCAAGAGACCCAGTACTTC.

On this clonotype itself: A read error may explain this, as a much larger clone is one base away. V and J are TRBV4-1 and TRBJ2-1; a possible D gene is TRBD1 (5 bases). The length of the CDR3 is 15 residues. From germline, CDR1 is MGHRA and CDR2 YSYEKL. This CDR3 is CVSSRGHSSYNEQFF. The CDR3 DNA follows: TGCGTCAGCAGCCGAGGACACAGCTCCTACAATGAGCAGTTCTTC.

The chain uses TRBV6-6 and TRBJ1-2; D gene unclear. The CDR3 covers 12 residues. Trimming shortened V by 0 bases and J by 8 bases, and 7 bases separated the two germline ends. CDR1 and CDR2 (germline): MNHNY, SVGAGI (reference sequence). The chain's CDR3 is CASSYSTQGYTF. CDR3 sequence (DNA): TGTGCCAGCAGTTACTCGACGCAGGGCTACACCTTC.

A single count supports this clonotype. This may arise from a read error, as a much more abundant clone is one base away. V and J are TRBV4-3 and TRBJ2-5; a possible D gene is TRBD2 (6 bases). The CDR3 is made up of 13 amino acids. Germline CDR1 LGHNA, CDR2 YSLEER. This CDR3 is CASTQKGGETQYF. The CDR3 DNA sequence: TGCGCCAGCACCCAAAAAGGAGGGGAGACCCAGTACTTC.

J is TRBJ2-3 and V is TRBV7-2; D may be TRBD1 or TRBD2 (5 bases each). The length of the CDR3 is 16 residues. With 5 bases removed from V and 5 bases from J, the gap between germline ends came to 20 bases. CDR1 and CDR2 (germline): SGHTA, FQGNSA. The DNA of the CDR3 is TGTGCCAGCAGCGAACGCCGACTATTGGACAAAGATACGCAGTATTTT. Translated: CASSERRLLDKDTQYF. Full variable domain (missing parts from reference TRBV7-2 and TRBJ2-3): GAGVSQSPSNKVTEKGKDVELRCDPISGHTALYWYRQSLGQGLEFLIYFQGNSAPDKSGLPSDRFSAERTGGSVSTLTIQRTQQEDSAVYLCASSERRLLDKDTQYFGPGTRLTVL.

The chain uses TRBV7-6 and TRBJ1-2, with TRBD1 matching 7 bases. Germline assignment: CDR1 SGHVS and CDR2 FNYEAQ. Trimming removed 2 bases from V and 5 bases from J; junction bases left unmatched: 8. CDR3 length equals 15 residues. In nucleotides, the CDR3 is TGTGCCAGCAGCTTATACACAGGGGCTCCTTATGGCTACACCTTC. Protein: CASSLYTGAPYGYTF.

The J gene is TRBJ2-5, the V gene TRBV7-2; D is ambiguous. Germline V lookup: CDR1 SGHTA, CDR2 FQGNSA. The CDR3 is 15 amino acids. V was shortened by 0 bases and J by 5 bases, with 13 bases between the two germline ends. The CDR3 DNA sequence: TGTGCCAGCAGCTTAGCCCCCCGGGTAGCCGAGACCCAGTACTTC. Amino acids: CASSLAPRVAETQYF.

The gene calls are TRBV6-1 and TRBJ2-7, with 9 bases that match TRBD1. The CDR3 runs 15 residues. Losses at the gene ends were 4 bases for V and 3 bases for J; bases not matched to a gene: 7. Germline CDR1 reads MNHNS; CDR2 reads SASEGT. CDR3 DNA: TGTGCCAGCAGTGCACCGGGACAGGGTTTCTACGAGCAGTACTTC. It specifies CASSAPGQGFYEQYF.

The rearrangement joins TRBV20-1 to TRBJ2-4; D remains unclear. This CDR3 spans 14 amino acids. Germline V CDR1 and CDR2: DFQATT, SNEGSKA (reference sequence). The V and J ends lost 5 bases and 0 bases respectively, with 11 bases between them. This chain's CDR3 is CSAQAVIAKNIQYF. CDR3 sequence (DNA): TGCAGTGCTCAAGCTGTGATAGCCAAAAACATTCAGTACTTC.

This clonotype was recorded a few times. The chain links TRBV20-1 to TRBJ2-4; D is uncertain. CDR3 size: 16 residues. From germline, CDR1 is DFQATT and CDR2 SNEGSKA (reference sequence). The V and J ends lost 3 bases and 0 bases respectively, with 15 bases between them. CDR3 region: CSASTSETLAKNIQYF. The CDR3 DNA reads TGCAGTGCTAGCACATCCGAAACTTTAGCCAAAAACATTCAGTACTTC.

The rearrangement uses TRBV3-1 and TRBJ1-5; perhaps TRBD1 as D (6 bases). Trimming removed 6 bases from V and 5 bases from J, with 11 bases in between. The CDR3 covers 13 residues. Looked up from germline, CDR1 is LGHDT and CDR2 is YNNKEL (reference sequence). The CDR3, as DNA: TGTGCCAGCAGTAGGGGGGAGCATCAGCCCCAGCATTTT. This codes for CASSRGEHQPQHF.

The chain joins TRBV3-1 to TRBJ2-4, with 8 bases lining up with TRBD1. Trimming removed 6 bases from V and 13 bases from J; junction bases left unmatched: 11. This CDR3 comprises 13 residues. Germline V gene data show CDR1 as LGHDT and CDR2 as YNNKEL (reference sequence). CDR3 sequence reads: CASRKGQGLEQYF. CDR3 DNA sequence: TGTGCCAGCAGGAAAGGACAGGGATTGGAGCAGTACTTC.

The chain links TRBV6-2 or TRBV6-3 to TRBJ2-3; no clear D gene. The CDR3 length is 15 residues. Trimming left V 0 bases short and J 1 base short, with 8 bases between. From germline, CDR1 is MNHEY and CDR2 SVGEGT. The CDR3 is CASSYSLLGTDTQYF. As DNA, the CDR3 is TGTGCCAGCAGTTACTCGCTGTTGGGCACAGATACGCAGTATTTT.

The chain recombines TRBV4-3 with TRBJ2-3, with D unresolved. V lost 2 bases to trimming and J lost 5 bases, with 11 bases between them. Germline lookup yields CDR1 LGHNA and CDR2 YSLEER. The CDR3 totals 14 residues. Written as DNA, the CDR3 is TGCGCCAGCAGCCAAACTCGGGTCATAGATACGCAGTATTTT. This sequence encodes CASSQTRVIDTQYF.

This clonotype was seen a few times. The CDR3, as DNA: TGCAGTGCTACCACACCGCACCTGAGCGAGCAGTACTTC. Translated, it gives CSATTPHLSEQYF. The J gene is TRBJ2-7, the V gene TRBV20-1; D is unclear. CDR3 size: 13 residues. Germline values: CDR1 DFQATT, CDR2 SNEGSKA (reference sequence). V lost 4 bases, J lost 6 bases, and 16 bases lay in between.